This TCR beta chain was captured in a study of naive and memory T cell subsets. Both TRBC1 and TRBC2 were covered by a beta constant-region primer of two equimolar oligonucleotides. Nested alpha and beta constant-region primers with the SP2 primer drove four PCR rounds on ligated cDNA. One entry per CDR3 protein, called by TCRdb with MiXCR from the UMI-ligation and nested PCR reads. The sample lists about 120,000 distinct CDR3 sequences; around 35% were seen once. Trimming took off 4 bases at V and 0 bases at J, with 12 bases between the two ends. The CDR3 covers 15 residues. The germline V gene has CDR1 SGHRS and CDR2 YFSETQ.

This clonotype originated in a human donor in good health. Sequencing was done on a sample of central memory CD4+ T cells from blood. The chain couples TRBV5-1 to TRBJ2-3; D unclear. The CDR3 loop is CASSTLLPSTDTQYF. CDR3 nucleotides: TGCGCCAGCAGCACGCTGTTGCCTAGCACAGATACGCAGTATTTT.